These 5 T cell receptor beta chains were all obtained from the same sample, sequenced in a study of shared clonotypes between healthy human individuals. Assay: immunoSEQ multiplex PCR; the TCRdb copy retains only in-frame clones and omits some. The sample carries about a million clones, 60% to 80% recorded once. What was sequenced was memory CD4+ T cells from PBMCs. The sample's subset: CD45RA-negative fraction. The receptors originated from a man aged 18 to 30 in good health. Some clones in this sample may be carry-over from other donors' samples.

DNA of the CDR3: TGTGCCATCAGCAAGACAGGGGGACACTCTGGAAACACCATATATTTT. This sequence encodes CAISKTGGHSGNTIYF. This chain joins TRBV10-3 and TRBJ1-3, with 9 bases lining up with TRBD1. The CDR3 extends over 16 amino acids. The V segment lost 6 bases and the J segment 0 bases; nucleotides outside the gene matches: 6. Per germline, CDR1 ENHRY and CDR2 SYGVKD.

The rearrangement uses TRBV5-4 and TRBJ2-3; TRBD1 matches 9 bases. Looked up from germline, CDR1 is SGHNT and CDR2 is YYREEE (reference sequence). CDR3 size: 14 residues. The V gene end was trimmed by 3 bases and the J gene end by 1 base; junction bases not matched to a gene: 0. Here the CDR3 reads CASSWDRGTDTQYF. DNA for the CDR3: TGTGCCAGCAGCTGGGACAGGGGCACAGATACGCAGTATTTT.

This chain links TRBV28 with TRBJ2-5, with TRBD1 identical over 9 bases. V shed 6 bases and J 1 base; nucleotides not matched to a gene: 3. In germline, CDR1 is MDHEN, CDR2 SYDVKM. The CDR3 spans 14 residues. CDR3 bases: TGTGCCAGCAGCGAGGACAGGGGCCAAGAGACCCAGTACTTC. Protein product: CASSEDRGQETQYF.

This clone was found a few times. This CDR3 is CASSPTGSNTEAFF. The CDR3 DNA follows: TGTGCCAGCAGCCCGACAGGGTCGAACACTGAAGCTTTCTTT. The chain links TRBV9 to TRBJ1-1; 7 bases are a match to TRBD1. The V gene's germline CDR1 is SGDLS and CDR2 YYNGEE. The CDR3 is made up of 14 amino acids. Trimming cost V 4 bases and J 1 base; bases outside gene matches: 4.

This clone was detected a few times. The rearrangement links TRBV30 to TRBJ2-1; TRBD2 matches at 8 bases. Germline CDR1 reads GTSNPN; CDR2 reads SVGIG (reference sequence). Trimming at V came to 2 bases and at J to 10 bases, leaving 1 base not matched to a gene. The CDR3 runs 11 residues. Written as DNA, the CDR3 is TGTGCCTGGAGTACGGGAGGGGAGCAGTTCTTC. This sequence encodes CAWSTGGEQFF.